The sequence of this TCR beta chain was determined in a study of cytomegalovirus exposure and HLA in healthy donors (dated by TCRdb to the late 2010s). A note on the overall study: In an earlier analysis of roughly 590 of the donors, less than 350 Gb of sequence data and 90 million to 120 million unique TCR beta sequences from roughly 200 million T cells were reported. Approximately 330 gigabases of sequencing data and around 90 million unique TCR sequences made up an early release that covered several hundred HLA-typed donors. Of the roughly 400 genotyped donors, approximately 80% were placed in the genetic ancestry cluster associated with self-reported Caucasian donors. The study was designed to test whether signatures of past pathogen exposure could be identified by cataloging public T cell receptors. The study profiled the T cell repertoires of 666 subjects by immunosequencing and related them to cytomegalovirus serostatus. Along with the approximately 600-subject first cohort, a separate validation cohort of about 110 different subjects was used. To predict cytomegalovirus infection status, the study combined high-throughput TCR immunosequencing, statistical association of individual TCRs with disease status, and machine learning. To study patterns of TCR occurrence, a later analysis re-analyzed previously published TCR beta repertoires from 650 to 750 donors and added high-resolution HLA genotyping. The later analysis used no new phenotypic data to find candidate immune exposures, relying instead on TCR beta sequences and their occurrence across donors. An earlier analysis of fewer than 750 of the donors used high-throughput TCR beta sequencing to judge whether each TCR beta V gene segment behaved as functional or pseudogenic. Donor age, sex, ethnicity and CMV serostatus were collected together with the repertoire data. A later genetic analysis took genome-wide SNP genotypes for about three fifths of the 666 donors and used that subset as a discovery cohort. All discovery cohort repertoires had been generated using a single sequencing platform. Class I and class II HLA loci were covered by the typing at four-digit resolution. The number of donors typed differed by locus, with about 629-630 for A, B, C, DRB1 and DQB1, around 560 for DQA1, about 610 for DPA1, and about 450 for DPB1. Roughly 5 DR-DQ haplotypes were handled as single units for association and clustering, since linkage in the cohort was strong. Among 300 to 450 genotyped donors of the cohort, an average of around 240,000 unique TCR beta nucleotide sequences were sequenced per donor, around 18% of them non-productive. Overall results and qualifications from the work: Sequencing depth was assumed to be roughly uniform across donors in the presence/absence analyses, though that assumption may not hold. A later analysis found that most CMV-associated TCR beta chains appeared HLA-restricted, with HLA associations seemingly driven largely by CMV exposure. In vitro tests confirmed that a few of the cytomegalovirus-associated TCR beta chains recognize cytomegalovirus antigens. The study gave a list of over 150 TCR beta chains associated with cytomegalovirus. Linkage disequilibrium might explain the correlated functional status among segregating V segments, but an unknown experimental factor could not be ruled out. While some public TCRs were present in many individuals, most TCR sequences turned up only very rarely across donors. In a later genetic analysis, fewer N-insertions in productive TCRs were reported among donors in an Asian-associated ancestry cluster than the approximately 630-donor mean. CMV serostatus was the only immune exposure information available for the cohort. Compared with equally common non-associated chains, HLA-associated TCR beta chains in a later analysis were more clonally expanded and had lower generation probabilities. In a later analysis, some 17,000 TCR beta sequences were associated with specific HLA alleles at a false discovery rate of 0.05. An earlier analysis of approximately 600 of the donors showed that most TCR beta V segments appeared in productive rearrangements either about 87% or about 30% of the time, which broadly matched IMGT annotations. Some IMGT-functional V segments, including TRBV6-2 and TRBV6-3, could not be distinguished by the 87-base-pair reads and were therefore excluded. Because counts were too low, seventeen rarely observed V segments, including chromosome 9 orphons, were left out of the earlier analysis of 587 of the donors. A later analysis reported that several top co-occurrence clusters appeared linked to parvovirus B19, influenza, CMV and Epstein-Barr virus. The cohort was sequenced for TCR beta chains only, and without alpha or paired-chain data the features that could be detected were limited. A cluster of highly shared sequence variants was judged likely to represent a technical artifact of the sequencing pipeline. V-gene and J-gene trimming of TCR beta chains was associated with a missense DCLRE1C variant in a later genetic analysis, and the association was replicated in an independent cohort. Strong co-occurrence of HLA alleles, especially DR and DQ, made assigning TCR associations to individual alleles difficult. In a later analysis, the rate of TCR association differed among HLA loci, with DRB1 alleles having the most associated TCRs and HLA-C alleles having the fewest. A further reported finding was that TCR beta sequences accurately predicted the HLA-A and HLA-B alleles for most subjects in the first cohort. Because HLA typing was missing for some donors at each locus, association tests included only the typed subset. The authors suggested that the approach could potentially be extended to other disease states and immunological phenotypes. The classifier was reported to diagnose cytomegalovirus status with high specificity and sensitivity in both the original cohort and the validation cohort.

Library construction relied on the immunoSEQ multiplex PCR assay. For the multiplex PCR, a mixture combining 60 forward primers for TCR Vbeta segments and 13 reverse primers for TCR Jbeta segments was used. Amplification of the CDR3 region of rearranged TCR beta genes was performed with a multiplex PCR assay on genomic DNA. On the Illumina HiSeq System, the amplified TCR beta libraries were sequenced as 87-base-pair reads. As for how the authors treated the data: In a later analysis, some 80 million unique TCR beta chains were counted across the roughly 670 repertoires, and some 10 million of these chains were shared by at least two donors. A nearest-neighbor algorithm error-corrected the raw reads and collapsed the reads into unique sequences, merging closely related sequences to remove PCR and sequencing errors. CDR3 sequences were aligned to IMGT reference sequences to assign V, D and J gene segments. For a sequence to be retained, at least a six-nucleotide match to both a V gene segment and a J gene segment was required. A rearrangement counted as productive if the CDR3 had no stop codons and remained in frame with V and J, and every other rearrangement counted as non-productive. CDR3 was defined according to IMGT convention as the region running from the second conserved V-encoded cysteine to the conserved J-encoded phenylalanine. Sequences without an unambiguous match to a single V gene segment were excluded from the earlier analysis of several hundred of the donors. In an earlier analysis of roughly 500 of the donors, V segments were called functional above 56.7% productive rearrangements and were called segregating when the between-donor standard deviation exceeded 5%. To diagnose cytomegalovirus status from the catalog of TCR beta chain sequences, a statistical classification framework was built. In a later analysis, TCR nucleotide sequences were compared against IMGT/GENE-DB human TR gene sequences so that V and J genes could be assigned. A later analysis assigned CDR3 sequences and most-parsimonious VDJ recombination scenarios with the TCRdist pipeline. A later analysis defined each TCR beta chain by its CDR3 amino acid sequence plus V-gene family, and excluded reads lacking a unique V-gene family. A later analysis removed roughly 590 highly shared, low-generation-probability nucleotide sequences to deal with suspected cross-contamination and a sequencing artifact. A later analysis calculated a clonal expansion index for each public chain from normalized within-repertoire ranks of inferred template counts. Generation probabilities in a later analysis came from a VDJ recombination model fitted to out-of-frame rearrangements, and those results were checked against IGoR. In a later analysis, TCR-TCR, TCR-HLA and TCR-CMV co-occurrence was scored with hypergeometric tests, and a repertoire-size bias correction was applied to TCR pairs. In a later analysis, false discovery rates were estimated by permuting HLA or CMV assignments 20 times. A later analysis grouped co-occurring TCRs with DBSCAN, adding TCRdist sequence similarity when clustering within HLA-allele-positive subsets. Repertoires with fewer than 30,000 or more than 120,000 public chains, plus five repertoires with anomalous nucleotide sharing, were excluded from co-occurrence clustering. What TCRdb holds here is the immuneACCESS table cut down to in-frame rearrangements. Part of the clones is not present; checked against another copy, under half of the missing clones reflect an unresolved V gene, and the others are unexplained. Clonal size and the V and J genes are those of that table, whereas D and trimming came from the DNA. Across this sample there are roughly 150,000 clones, with around 82% seen only once. The top ten hold under 7.5% of the sample.

Measured from the cysteine to the phenylalanine, the CDR3 is 14 residues long. Just the 42-base CDR3 DNA is kept, in frame starting at base 1. Trimming takes 5 bases from V and 4 bases from J, and the germline ends sit 15 bases apart. CDR1 and CDR2, per the germline V gene (reference sequence), are SEHNR and FQNEAQ. The cohort was made up of approximately 700 healthy bone marrow donors. All cohort members were sampled while nominally healthy, although unrecorded immune exposures were likely present. The donor tested CMV seropositive and was one of the 289 seropositive cohort members. Each donor provided a peripheral blood sample, and peripheral blood mononuclear cells were used for TCR beta sequencing. Genomic DNA was extracted from the blood cell samples with the Qiagen DNeasy Blood Extraction Kit. Turning to this clone: Its specific antigen is unknown. No clone much larger than this one lies a single base away; base qualities are absent.

This receptor was taken from a woman in her forties or fifties in good health and CMV-seropositive. The chain joins TRBV7-9 to TRBJ2-7; possibly the D gene is TRBD2, per 6 matching bases. The sequenced material came from PBMCs. The CDR3 sequence is CASSPAGESYEQYF. The bases read TGTGCCAGCAGCCCAGCGGGTGAATCTTACGAGCAGTACTTC.